The 15 T cell receptor beta chains in this list originate from one sample, sequenced in a study of technical replicates of blood from several donors. Produced via immunoSEQ multiplex PCR; TCRdb's table is partial and in-frame only. The repertoire has 65,000 to 85,000 clones, 90% to 95% of them found once; the top ten carry over 0.25%. Sequencing input: T cells isolated from PBMCs. All receptors derive from a human donor in good health.

The chain employs TRBV25-1 and TRBJ1-1; 8 nucleotides match TRBD1. The V gene end was trimmed by 6 bases and the J gene end by 4 bases; junction bases not matched to a gene: 7. The CDR3 sequence is 14 residues long. The germline V gene has CDR1 MGHDK and CDR2 SYGVNS. In nucleotides, the CDR3 is TGTGCCAGCAGACTTGGACAGGGAGGCACTGAAGCTTTCTTT. Its translation is CASRLGQGGTEAFF. The whole variable domain, filled in from reference TRBV25-1 and TRBJ1-1, reads EADIYQTPRYLVIGTGKKITLECSQTMGHDKMYWYQQDPGMELHLIHYSYGVNSTEKGDLSSESTVSRIRTEHFPLTLESARPSHTSQYLCASRLGQGGTEAFFGQGTRLTVV.

CDR3 sequence: CASSLTSGHTGELFF. The CDR3 bases are TGCGCCAGCAGCCTGACTAGCGGGCACACCGGGGAGCTGTTTTTT. This chain links TRBV5-1 with TRBJ2-2; TRBD2 agrees at 10 bases. The V segment lost 4 bases and the J segment 3 bases; nucleotides outside the gene matches: 3. This CDR3 comprises 15 residues. Per the germline V gene, CDR1 is SGHRS and CDR2 is YFSETQ.

The chain combines TRBV7-6 with TRBJ2-1; perhaps TRBD1 as D (5 bases). The CDR3 spans 15 residues. Trimming took off 1 base at V and 4 bases at J, with 11 bases between the two ends. Germline V lookup: CDR1 SGHVS, CDR2 FNYEAQ. CDR3 sequence (DNA): TGTGCCAGCAGCTTAGGGGGCCTAGGGTACAATGAGCAGTTCTTC. This encodes CASSLGGLGYNEQFF.

V and J are TRBV5-6 and TRBJ1-6; D call uncertain. This CDR3 has 16 residues. Per the germline V gene, CDR1 is SGHDT and CDR2 is YYEEEE. V lost 4 bases and J lost 7, with 18 bases in between. CDR3 region: CASSENPAGRNSPLHF. The CDR3 coding sequence is TGTGCCAGCAGCGAAAACCCAGCGGGGAGAAATTCACCCCTCCACTTT.

The rearrangement links TRBV21-1 to TRBJ1-1; the D segment call TRBD1 is taken from the table without a DNA check. TRBV21-1 is a pseudogene locus. The CDR3 runs to 13 residues. The CDR3 here is CPNRGRGNTEAFF. Here the CDR3 DNA reads TGCCCCAACAGGGGGCGCGGGAACACTGAAGCTTTCTTT.

The chain employs TRBV23-1 and TRBJ2-2; TRBD1 aligns across 9 bases. TRBV23-1 is marked as an open reading frame, function uncertain. CDR3 length: 16 residues. V was clipped by 0 bases and J by 5 bases; unmatched bases: 4. The CDR3 sequence: CASSQSGTGRTGELFF. In nucleotides, the CDR3 is TGCGCCAGCAGTCAATCCGGGACAGGGCGTACCGGGGAGCTGTTTTTT.

This chain connects TRBV21-1 to TRBJ1-3; the table's D call, TRBD1, has no DNA check behind it. TRBV21-1 is assigned pseudogene status. The CDR3 sequence is 16 residues long. CDR3 amino acids: CASRGDSMARENTIYF. The CDR3 nucleotides read TGTGCCAGCAGAGGAGACAGCATGGCCCGCGAAAACACCATATATTTT.

This clone has a single count. The V call is TRBV7-8, the J call TRBJ2-7, with D tentatively TRBD2 (6 bases). The length of the CDR3 is 14 residues. Per the germline V gene, CDR1 is SGHVS and CDR2 is FQNEAQ. V gave up 2 bases and J gave up 4 bases, with 12 bases separating them. In nucleotides, the CDR3 is TGTGCCAGCAGCTTAAGACTAGGGAGTTACGAGCAGTACTTC. It yields the protein CASSLRLGSYEQYF.

V gene TRBV6-6 combines with J gene TRBJ2-1; the D is unclear. CDR1 is MNHNY, CDR2 SVGAGI, per germline (reference sequence). The CDR3 length is 13 residues. V was shortened by 3 bases and J by 0 bases, with 3 bases between the two germline ends. The CDR3 loop is CASSYISYNEQFF. CDR3 coding DNA: TGTGCCAGCAGTTATATCTCCTACAATGAGCAGTTCTTC.

This clone was picked up a small number of times. This chain connects TRBV7-9 to TRBJ2-1; 8 nucleotides match TRBD2. Germline loops: CDR1 SEHNR, CDR2 FQNEAQ (reference sequence). The junction had 5 bases not matched to a gene; V was cut back by 5 bases and J by 2 bases. The length of the CDR3 is 15 residues. CDR3 DNA sequence: TGTGCCAGCAGCGGACCAGCGGGGGCCTACAATGAGCAGTTCTTC. This codes for CASSGPAGAYNEQFF.

The genes are TRBV2 and TRBJ2-5, with 11 positions matching TRBD1. V trimming: 10 bases; J trimming: 4 bases; junction bases outside the gene matches: 8. Germline lookup yields CDR1 SNHLY and CDR2 FYNNEI. The CDR3 spans 14 residues. CDR3 residues: CAKIAGTGGETQYF. CDR3 DNA sequence: TGTGCCAAGATCGCCGGGACAGGGGGAGAGACCCAGTACTTC.

V gene TRBV5-1 combines with J gene TRBJ1-2; 7 bases fit TRBD1. Germline CDR1 reads SGHRS; CDR2 reads YFSETQ. This CDR3 comprises 13 residues. V trimming: 4 bases; J trimming: 6 bases; junction bases outside the gene matches: 6. The CDR3 nucleotides are TGCGCCAGCAGCGTTTACGGGACAGATGGCTACACCTTC. Protein product: CASSVYGTDGYTF.

The rearrangement joins TRBV23-1 to TRBJ1-6; D ambiguous. TRBV23-1 is placed among ORFs of uncertain function. Trimming took 0 bases from V and 0 from J, leaving 15 bases between them. CDR3 length: 19 residues. The DNA of the CDR3 is TGCGCCAGCAGTCAATCGTCGCACAGCTTTAGCTCCTATAATTCACCCCTCCACTTT. Its translation is CASSQSSHSFSSYNSPLHF.

This clone appeared a single time. The V and J genes are TRBV29-1 and TRBJ1-2; tentatively, D is TRBD1 (6 bases). CDR3 length: 13 residues. The ends were cut back, 0 bases at V and 2 bases at J, with 7 bases in the middle. Germline V gene data show CDR1 as SQVTM and CDR2 as ANQGSEA. CDR3 DNA: TGCAGCGTTGAAGAGACAGGCAACTATGGCTACACCTTC. It encodes CSVEETGNYGYTF. Looking up the rest from reference TRBV29-1 and TRBJ1-2 gives the full variable domain: SAVISQKPSRDICQRGTSLTIQCQVDSQVTMMFWYRQQPGQSLTLIATANQGSEATYESGFVIDKFPISRPNLTFSTLTVSNMSPEDSSIYLCSVEETGNYGYTFGSGTRLTVV.

This chain uses TRBV6-1 with TRBJ2-3, with 9 positions matching TRBD2. CDR3 size: 16 residues. V lost 2 bases, J lost 3 bases, and 6 bases stayed unmatched. Germline loops: CDR1 MNHNS, CDR2 SASEGT. CDR3 in amino acids: CASSELAGVFTDTQYF. DNA of the CDR3: TGTGCCAGCAGTGAATTAGCGGGGGTGTTTACAGATACGCAGTATTTT.